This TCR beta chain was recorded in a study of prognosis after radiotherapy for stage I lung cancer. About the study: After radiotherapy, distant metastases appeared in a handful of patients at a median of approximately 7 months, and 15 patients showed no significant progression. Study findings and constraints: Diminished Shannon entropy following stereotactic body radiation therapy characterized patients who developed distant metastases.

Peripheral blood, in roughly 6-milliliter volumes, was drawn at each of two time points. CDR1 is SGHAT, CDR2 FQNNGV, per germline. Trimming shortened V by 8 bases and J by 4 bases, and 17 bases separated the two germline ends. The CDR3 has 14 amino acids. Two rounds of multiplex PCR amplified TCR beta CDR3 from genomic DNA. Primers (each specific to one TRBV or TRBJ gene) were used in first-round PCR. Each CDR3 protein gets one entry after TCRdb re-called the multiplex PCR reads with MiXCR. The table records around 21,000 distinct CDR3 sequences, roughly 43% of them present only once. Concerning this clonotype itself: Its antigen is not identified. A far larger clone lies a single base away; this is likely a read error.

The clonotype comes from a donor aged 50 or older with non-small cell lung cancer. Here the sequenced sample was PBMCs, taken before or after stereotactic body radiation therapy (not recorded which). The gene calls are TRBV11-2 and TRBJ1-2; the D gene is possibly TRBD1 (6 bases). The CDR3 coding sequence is TGTGCCAGCGGGCCACAGGGTAGTAGCTATGGCTACACCTTC. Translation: CASGPQGSSYGYTF.